A single sample is the source of the 7 T cell receptor beta chains below, sequenced in a study of T-cell reconstitution after alpha-beta-depleted transplantation in children. The TCRbeta library incorporated unique molecular identifiers. Each CDR3 protein gets one entry after TCRdb re-called the PCR reads with MiXCR. The sample includes roughly 500,000 distinct CDR3 sequences, 10% of them seen just once. Sequenced material: PBMCs, taken before TCRalphabeta/CD19-depleted stem cell transplant. All receptors derive from a child aged 2 to 10 with inherited bone marrow failure, due to receive a stem cell transplant.

A few counts support this clonotype. The rearrangement links TRBV7-2 to TRBJ2-3; 10 nucleotides agree with TRBD2. Trimming removed 7 bases from V and 1 base from J; junction bases left unmatched: 14. Germline V gene sequence: CDR1 SGHTA, CDR2 FQGNSA. CDR3 size: 18 residues. The CDR3 is CASNSNEREGRGTDTQYF. The DNA for the CDR3 is TGTGCCAGCAACTCAAACGAGCGGGAGGGCCGTGGCACAGATACGCAGTATTTT. Combining the CDR3 with reference TRBV7-2 and TRBJ2-3 gives the whole variable domain GAGVSQSPSNKVTEKGKDVELRCDPISGHTALYWYRQSLGQGLEFLIYFQGNSAPDKSGLPSDRFSAERTGGSVSTLTIQRTQQEDSAVYLCASNSNEREGRGTDTQYFGPGTRLTVL.

The rearrangement uses TRBV4-1 and TRBJ2-7; 16 positions agree with TRBD2. V lost 0 bases and J lost 1; bases outside the gene matches: 9. The CDR3 runs to 20 residues. In germline, CDR1 is MGHRA, CDR2 YSYEKL. The CDR3 loop reads CASSQDQGLAGGPLSYEQYF. The CDR3 DNA sequence: TGCGCCAGCAGCCAAGATCAGGGACTAGCGGGAGGGCCCCTATCCTACGAGCAGTACTTC.

This clonotype was detected many times. CDR3 sequence reads: CASSYVSRNEQFF. CDR3 DNA: TGTGCCAGCAGTTATGTTTCCCGCAATGAGCAGTTCTTC. The rearrangement uses TRBV6-2 or TRBV6-3 and TRBJ2-1; D gene unclear. Germline CDR1 and CDR2: MNHEY and SVGEGT. V was shortened by 3 bases and J by 6 bases, with 9 bases between the two germline ends. This CDR3 contains 13 residues.

This clonotype appeared a few times. V gene TRBV27 combines with J gene TRBJ2-3; D call uncertain. The V gene lost 5 bases and the J gene lost 3 bases, with 9 bases spanning the gap. The CDR3 is 13 residues long. Per the germline V gene, CDR1 is MNHEY and CDR2 is SMNVEV (reference sequence). The CDR3 protein is CASSKARTDTQYF. The CDR3 DNA is TGTGCCAGCAGTAAGGCTAGGACAGATACGCAGTATTTT.

This clonotype showed up just a few times. J is TRBJ1-2 and V is TRBV21-1; TRBD1 was called by the table and not checked on the DNA. TRBV21-1 is tagged as a pseudogene. The CDR3 totals 18 residues. In nucleotides, the CDR3 is TGTGCCAGCAGCAAAGGAAAAGGCGGGAAAGGAGAAAACTATGGCTACACCTTC. Protein: CASSKGKGGKGENYGYTF.

This clonotype was seen many times. One end of the junction varies from germline; a read error may be responsible. The chain uses TRBV5-5 and TRBJ1-5; unclear D gene. Germline-derived CDR1 and CDR2 are SGHKS and YYEKEE (reference sequence). The CDR3 extends over 14 amino acids. The CDR3 sequence: CASSLPGRNQPQHF. For the CDR3, the DNA is TGTGCCAGTAGCTTACCAGGACGCAATCAGCCCCAGCATTTT.

This clonotype was detected ten times or more. The chain employs TRBV12-3 or TRBV12-4 and TRBJ2-7; D is possibly TRBD2 (5 bases). The CDR3 is 14 residues long. The V and J ends lost 1 base and 5 bases respectively, with 12 bases between them. The DNA for the CDR3 is TGTGCCAGCAGTTTAGGGGAGATCTTGAACGAGCAGTACTTC. It codes for CASSLGEILNEQYF.